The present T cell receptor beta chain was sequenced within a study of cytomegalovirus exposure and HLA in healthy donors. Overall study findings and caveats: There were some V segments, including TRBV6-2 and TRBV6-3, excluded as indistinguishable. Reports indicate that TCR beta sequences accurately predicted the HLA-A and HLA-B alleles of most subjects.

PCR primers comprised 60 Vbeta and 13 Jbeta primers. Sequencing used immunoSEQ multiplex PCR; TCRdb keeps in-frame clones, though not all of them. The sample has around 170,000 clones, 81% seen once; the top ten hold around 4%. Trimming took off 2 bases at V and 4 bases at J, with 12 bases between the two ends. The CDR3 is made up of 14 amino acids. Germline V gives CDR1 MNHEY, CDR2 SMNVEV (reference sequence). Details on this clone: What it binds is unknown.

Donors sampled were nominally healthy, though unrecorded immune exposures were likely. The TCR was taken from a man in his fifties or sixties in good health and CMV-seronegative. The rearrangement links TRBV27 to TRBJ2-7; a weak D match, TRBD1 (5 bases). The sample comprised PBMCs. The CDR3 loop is CASSLAGFPYEQYF. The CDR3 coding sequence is TGTGCCAGCAGTTTAGCAGGGTTTCCTTACGAGCAGTACTTC.